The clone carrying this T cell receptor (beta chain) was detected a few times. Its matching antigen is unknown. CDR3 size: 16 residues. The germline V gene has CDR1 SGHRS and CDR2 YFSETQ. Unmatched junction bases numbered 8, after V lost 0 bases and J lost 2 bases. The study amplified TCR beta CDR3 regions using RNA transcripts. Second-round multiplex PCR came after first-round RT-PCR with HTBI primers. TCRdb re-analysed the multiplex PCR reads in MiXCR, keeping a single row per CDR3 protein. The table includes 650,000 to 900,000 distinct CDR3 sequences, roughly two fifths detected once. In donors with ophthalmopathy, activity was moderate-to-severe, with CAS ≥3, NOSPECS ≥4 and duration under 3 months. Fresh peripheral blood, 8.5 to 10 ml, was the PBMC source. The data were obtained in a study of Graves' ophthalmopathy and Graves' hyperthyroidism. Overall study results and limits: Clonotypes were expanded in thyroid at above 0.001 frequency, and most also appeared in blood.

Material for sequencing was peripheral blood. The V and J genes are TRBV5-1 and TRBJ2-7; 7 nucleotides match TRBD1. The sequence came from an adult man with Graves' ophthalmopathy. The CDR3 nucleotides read TGCGCCAGCAGCTTGGGTGGCACCCAGGGGGCCTACGAGCAGTACTTC. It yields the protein CASSLGGTQGAYEQYF.